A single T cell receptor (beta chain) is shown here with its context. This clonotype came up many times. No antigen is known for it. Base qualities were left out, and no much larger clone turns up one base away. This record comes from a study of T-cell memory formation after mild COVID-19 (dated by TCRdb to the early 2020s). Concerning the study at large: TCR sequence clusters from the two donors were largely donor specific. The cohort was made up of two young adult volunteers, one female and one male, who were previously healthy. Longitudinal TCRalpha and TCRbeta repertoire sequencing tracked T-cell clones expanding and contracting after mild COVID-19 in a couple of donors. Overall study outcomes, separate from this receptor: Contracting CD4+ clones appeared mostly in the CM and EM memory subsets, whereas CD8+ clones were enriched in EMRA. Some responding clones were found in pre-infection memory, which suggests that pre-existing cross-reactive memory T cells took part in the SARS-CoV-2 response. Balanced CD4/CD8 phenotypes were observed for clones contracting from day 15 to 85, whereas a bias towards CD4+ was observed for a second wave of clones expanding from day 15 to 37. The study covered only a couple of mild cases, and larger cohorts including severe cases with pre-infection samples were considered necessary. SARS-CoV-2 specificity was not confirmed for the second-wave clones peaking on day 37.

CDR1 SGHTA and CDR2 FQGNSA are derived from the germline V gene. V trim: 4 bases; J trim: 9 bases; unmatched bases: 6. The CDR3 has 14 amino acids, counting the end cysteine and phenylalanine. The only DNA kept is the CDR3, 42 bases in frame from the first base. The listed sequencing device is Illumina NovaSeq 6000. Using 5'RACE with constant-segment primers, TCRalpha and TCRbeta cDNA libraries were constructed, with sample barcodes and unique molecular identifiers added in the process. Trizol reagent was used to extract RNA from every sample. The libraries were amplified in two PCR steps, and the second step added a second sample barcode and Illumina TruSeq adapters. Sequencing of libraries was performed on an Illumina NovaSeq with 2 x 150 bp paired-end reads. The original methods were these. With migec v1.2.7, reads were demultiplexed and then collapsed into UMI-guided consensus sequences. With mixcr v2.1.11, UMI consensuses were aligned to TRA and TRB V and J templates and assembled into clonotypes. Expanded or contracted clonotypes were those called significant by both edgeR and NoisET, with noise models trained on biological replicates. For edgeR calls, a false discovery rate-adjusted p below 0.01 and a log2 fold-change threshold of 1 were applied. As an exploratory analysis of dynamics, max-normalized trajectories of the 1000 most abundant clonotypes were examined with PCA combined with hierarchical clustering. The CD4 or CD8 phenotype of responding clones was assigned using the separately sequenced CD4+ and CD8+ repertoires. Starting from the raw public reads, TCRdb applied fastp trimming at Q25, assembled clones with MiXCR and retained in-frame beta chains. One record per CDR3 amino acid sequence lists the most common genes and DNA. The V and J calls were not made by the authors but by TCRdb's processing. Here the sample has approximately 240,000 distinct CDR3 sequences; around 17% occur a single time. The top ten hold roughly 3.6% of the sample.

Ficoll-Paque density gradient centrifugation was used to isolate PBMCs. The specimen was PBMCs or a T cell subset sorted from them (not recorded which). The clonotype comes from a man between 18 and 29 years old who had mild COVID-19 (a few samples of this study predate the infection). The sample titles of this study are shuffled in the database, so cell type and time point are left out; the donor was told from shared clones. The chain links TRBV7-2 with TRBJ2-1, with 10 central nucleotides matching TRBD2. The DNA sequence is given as TGTGCCAGCAGCTCTACAAGCGGGGGGGTTGAGCAGTTCTTC. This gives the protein CASSSTSGGVEQFF.